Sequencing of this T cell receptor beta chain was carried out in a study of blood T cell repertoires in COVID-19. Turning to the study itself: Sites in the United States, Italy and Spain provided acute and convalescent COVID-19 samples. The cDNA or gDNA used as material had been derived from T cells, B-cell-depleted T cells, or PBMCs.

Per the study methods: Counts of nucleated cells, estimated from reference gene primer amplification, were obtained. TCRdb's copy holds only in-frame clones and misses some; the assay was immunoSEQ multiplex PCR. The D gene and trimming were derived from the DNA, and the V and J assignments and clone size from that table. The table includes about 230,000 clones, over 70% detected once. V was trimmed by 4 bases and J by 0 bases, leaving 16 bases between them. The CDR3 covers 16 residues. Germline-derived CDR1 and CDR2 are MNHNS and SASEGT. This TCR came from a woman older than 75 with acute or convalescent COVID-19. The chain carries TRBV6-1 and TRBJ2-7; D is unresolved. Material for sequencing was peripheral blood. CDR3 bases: TGTGCCAGCAGTGGAATCTATCTAACGAGCTCCTACGAGCAGTACTTC. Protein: CASSGIYLTSSYEQYF.